The TCR beta chain described here comes from a study of shared clonotypes between healthy human individuals. Notes on this clone: The antigen remains undetermined.

Findings and caveats of the study: Among donors, clonotype sharing was expected to be affected by sequencing depth. Unshared clonotypes carried lower generation probabilities than those common to all four donors.

Profiling relied on immunoSEQ multiplex PCR, and the TCRdb table lists in-frame clones only, not all of them. The table has 600,000 or so clones, roughly 98% seen once. Naive CD8 cells lacked CD45RO, underwent positive selection for CCR7 and left out terminally differentiated effector memory CD45RA+ cells. Germline V lookup: CDR1 SNHLY, CDR2 FYNNEI. There are 12 residues in the CDR3. J lost 4 bases, V lost 8 bases, and 5 bases had no gene match. The sequence was obtained from a man aged 25 to 40 in good health. The source material was naive CD8+ T cells sorted from blood. This chain joins TRBV2 and TRBJ2-7; 7 nucleotides match TRBD1. This CDR3 reads CASAGTEYEQYF. The DNA of the CDR3 is TGTGCCAGCGCCGGGACAGAATACGAGCAGTACTTC.